This entry lists 24 T cell receptor beta chains sequenced from one sample in a study of cytomegalovirus exposure and HLA in healthy donors. The PCR used 60 Vbeta and 13 Jbeta primers. Sequencing used immunoSEQ multiplex PCR; TCRdb keeps in-frame clones, though not all of them. The sample has around 130,000 clones, about 80% seen once. Specimen: PBMCs. These receptors originate from a young man in good health and CMV-seronegative.

The chain links TRBV2 to TRBJ2-1; no definite D call. In germline, CDR1 is SNHLY, CDR2 FYNNEI. The CDR3 contains 11 residues. V was cut by 4 bases and J by 8 bases, with 6 bases left in between. In DNA, the CDR3 is TGTGCCAGCAGTGGATACTATGAGCAGTTCTTC. This sequence encodes CASSGYYEQFF.

The genes are TRBV27 and TRBJ1-3; no firm D call. CDR1 is MNHEY and CDR2 is SMNVEV in the germline V gene (reference sequence). V was clipped by 6 bases and J by 8 bases, with 14 bases between them. The CDR3 covers 13 residues. CDR3 coding DNA: TGTGCCAGCAGCTTCCTCCTCGGGGACACCATATATTTT. This encodes CASSFLLGDTIYF.

This rearrangement joins TRBV5-1 to TRBJ1-1; no firm D call. The length of the CDR3 is 14 residues. Germline V gene data show CDR1 as SGHRS and CDR2 as YFSETQ. Trimming took off 5 bases at V and 6 bases at J, with 17 bases between the two ends. The DNA for the CDR3 is TGCGCCAGCAGGGAGAGGCCCGGAGGGCCTGAAGCTTTCTTT. Translation: CASRERPGGPEAFF.

V usage is TRBV27 and J usage is TRBJ2-3; D may be TRBD1 (5 bases). Germline V gene sequence: CDR1 MNHEY, CDR2 SMNVEV (reference sequence). V lost 7 bases and J 6 bases, leaving 11 bases between the germline ends. The CDR3 consists of 12 residues. The CDR3 bases are TGTGCCAGCAAGACAGTCTGGGATACGCAGTATTTT. Protein sequence: CASKTVWDTQYF.

The chain is built from TRBV28 and TRBJ1-2; TRBD1 might be the D (5 bases). Germline V gives CDR1 MDHEN, CDR2 SYDVKM. The CDR3 runs to 13 residues. V shed 3 bases and J shed 8 bases, with 13 bases lying between them. CDR3 loop: CASSLDTTRGYTF. CDR3 DNA sequence: TGTGCCAGCAGTTTGGACACAACTCGGGGCTACACCTTC.

V is TRBV29-1 and J is TRBJ2-7; 8 bases match TRBD1. CDR1 is SQVTM, CDR2 ANQGSEA, per germline. The CDR3 loop spans 12 amino acids. V gave up 4 bases and J gave up 4 bases; unmatched junction bases: 3. The DNA of the CDR3 is TGCAGCGTTGGGACAGGGCGGTACGAGCAGTACTTC. It codes for CSVGTGRYEQYF.

V gene TRBV5-4 combines with J gene TRBJ2-7; weak D call: TRBD2 (6 bases). Germline loops: CDR1 SGHNT, CDR2 YYREEE (reference sequence). The V gene lost 2 bases and the J gene lost 5 bases, with 11 bases spanning the gap. CDR3 length equals 13 residues. The CDR3 reads CASSFTEGNEQYF. The CDR3 DNA sequence: TGTGCCAGCAGCTTTACGGAGGGGAACGAGCAGTACTTC.

DNA of the CDR3: TGTGCCAGCAGCTCAAGGACAGATGGCTACACCTTC. As protein: CASSSRTDGYTF. The chain couples TRBV7-9 to TRBJ1-2; perhaps TRBD1 as D (6 bases). The CDR3 extends over 12 amino acids. Trimming removed 4 bases at V and 6 bases at J, with 9 bases between. Germline-derived CDR1 and CDR2 are SEHNR and FQNEAQ (reference sequence). Full variable domain (rest looked up from reference TRBV7-9 and TRBJ1-2): DTGVSQNPRHKITKRGQNVTFRCDPISEHNRLYWYRQTLGQGPEFLTYFQNEAQLEKSRLLSDRFSAERPKGSFSTLEIQRTEQGDSAMYLCASSSRTDGYTFGSGTRLTVV.

This clone has more than one count but fewer than ten. V gene TRBV5-1 combines with J gene TRBJ2-5; 7 bases are shared with TRBD2. After removal of 0 bases from V and 4 bases from J, the junction contained 6 bases not matched to a gene. CDR1 is SGHRS and CDR2 is YFSETQ in the germline V gene. The CDR3 totals 15 residues. CDR3 sequence reads: CASSLVEGGSETQYF. The CDR3 coding sequence is TGCGCCAGCAGCTTGGTAGAGGGAGGGTCAGAGACCCAGTACTTC. The full variable domain, with the rest looked up from reference TRBV5-1 and TRBJ2-5, is KAGVTQTPRYLIKTRGQQVTLSCSPISGHRSVSWYQQTPGQGLQFLFEYFSETQRNKGNFPGRFSGRQFSNSRSEMNVSTLELGDSALYLCASSLVEGGSETQYFGPGTRLLVL.

This clone has a handful of counts. The genes are TRBV14 and TRBJ1-5, with no clear D. V lost 4 bases, J lost 0 bases, and 10 bases lay in between. This CDR3 is 15 amino acids long. The germline V gene encodes CDR1 SGHDN and CDR2 FVKESK. The CDR3 nucleotides read TGTGCCAGCAGCCCGGGAACAGCTAGCAATCAGCCCCAGCATTTT. Translating gives CASSPGTASNQPQHF.

The V gene is TRBV7-9, the J gene TRBJ2-5, with 7 bases fitting TRBD2. CDR1 SEHNR and CDR2 FQNEAQ come from the germline V gene (reference sequence). There are 14 residues in the CDR3. V dropped 9 bases and J dropped 5; count of bases not matched to a gene: 12. This chain's CDR3 is CASYQTSKGETQYF. In DNA, the CDR3 is TGTGCCAGTTACCAGACTAGCAAGGGGGAGACCCAGTACTTC.

The chain joins TRBV15 to TRBJ2-2, with 8 bases lining up with TRBD2. Germline CDR1 reads LNHNV; CDR2 reads YYDKDF (reference sequence). This CDR3 has 16 amino acids. With 5 bases clipped from V and 5 bases from J, the junction kept 10 bases outside the gene matches. The CDR3 protein is CATSPRGLAGTGELFF. The CDR3 DNA reads as TGTGCCACCAGCCCTCGGGGGCTAGCGGGTACCGGGGAGCTGTTTTTT.

The chain links TRBV5-1 to TRBJ2-7; D is possibly TRBD1 (6 bases). This CDR3 is 16 amino acids long. CDR1 is SGHRS, CDR2 YFSETQ, per germline. The V gene lost 5 bases and the J gene lost 5 bases, with 23 bases spanning the gap. The CDR3 nucleotides read TGCGCCAGCAGGGCAGACGATTTAGGGGGAGTGCACGAGCAGTACTTC. This gives the protein CASRADDLGGVHEQYF.

This sequence joins TRBV4-3 and TRBJ2-3; 10 nucleotides line up with TRBD2. With 0 bases clipped from V and 7 bases from J, the junction kept 4 bases outside the gene matches. Germline V gene sequence: CDR1 LGHNA, CDR2 YSLEER. The CDR3 loop spans 15 amino acids. CDR3 loop: CASSQDFSGRHTQYF. The CDR3 DNA sequence: TGCGCCAGCAGCCAAGATTTTAGCGGGAGGCATACGCAGTATTTT.

This sequence joins TRBV15 and TRBJ1-1; D call uncertain. The CDR3 runs 13 residues. Trimming removed 1 base from V and 7 bases from J, with 10 bases in between. Germline assignment: CDR1 LNHNV and CDR2 YYDKDF (reference sequence). In DNA form, the CDR3 reads TGTGCCACCAGCAGAGGCGGCGGGAGTGAAGCTTTCTTT. Amino acids: CATSRGGGSEAFF.

The chain joins TRBV28 to TRBJ1-4; 7 nucleotides agree with TRBD1. This CDR3 comprises 14 residues. V shed 6 bases, J shed 3 bases, and the junction held 4 bases outside the gene matches. Per the germline V gene, CDR1 is MDHEN and CDR2 is SYDVKM. In DNA form, the CDR3 reads TGTGCCAGCAGCCGACAGGGATCTAATGAAAAACTGTTTTTT. Protein: CASSRQGSNEKLFF.

The V gene is TRBV6-1, the J gene TRBJ2-7, with D maybe TRBD1 (5 bases). V lost 3 bases and J lost 4, with 10 bases in between. The germline CDR1 and CDR2 sequences are MNHNS and SASEGT. CDR3 size: 13 residues. The CDR3 DNA reads as TGTGCCAGCAGTGAGGGCAGGGCGTACGAGCAGTACTTC. Translating gives CASSEGRAYEQYF.

This clone is deemed medium-sized. The rearrangement uses TRBV6-1 and TRBJ2-7, with D maybe TRBD2 (5 bases). Germline loops: CDR1 MNHNS, CDR2 SASEGT. The CDR3 is 13 residues long. The V end lost 1 base, the J end lost 7 bases, and 11 bases lay between the germline ends. This chain's CDR3 is CASSEGRWREQYF. CDR3 coding DNA: TGTGCCAGCAGTGAAGGGAGGTGGAGGGAGCAGTACTTC.

V usage is TRBV9 and J usage is TRBJ2-7; 11 positions agree with TRBD1. The CDR3 consists of 16 residues. The trim removed 4 bases at V and 2 bases at J, leaving 8 bases unmatched. CDR1 is SGDLS, CDR2 YYNGEE, per germline. CDR3 residues: CASSPGQGAPTYEQYF. DNA for the CDR3: TGTGCCAGCAGCCCAGGACAGGGGGCCCCTACCTACGAGCAGTACTTC.

The table lists this clone with a count of one. This chain uses TRBV6-5 with TRBJ1-5; TRBD1 matches at 9 bases. Germline V CDR1 and CDR2: MNHEY, SVGAGI. The length of the CDR3 is 15 residues. Trimming took 6 bases from V and 2 from J; bases not matched to a gene: 5. The CDR3: CASSRTGVGNQPQHF. CDR3 in DNA: TGTGCCAGCAGCCGGACAGGGGTTGGCAATCAGCCCCAGCATTTT.

This clone is a singleton in its sample. V and J are TRBV6-5 and TRBJ2-5, with 12 positions matching TRBD2. Germline V gene sequence: CDR1 MNHEY, CDR2 SVGAGI. Trimming cost V 2 bases and J 3 bases; bases outside gene matches: 4. This CDR3 is built from 16 residues. The CDR3 sequence is CASSYSPSGGEETQYF. CDR3 nucleotides: TGTGCCAGCAGTTACAGCCCTAGCGGGGGGGAAGAGACCCAGTACTTC.

This chain's CDR3 is CASSLHGTYEQYF. The CDR3 bases are TGTGCCAGCAGCTTACACGGGACCTACGAGCAGTACTTC. The J gene is TRBJ2-7, the V gene TRBV11-2, with TRBD2 as a possible D gene (5 bases). V was cut by 2 bases and J by 2 bases, with 7 bases left in between. The CDR3 is made up of 13 amino acids. Germline-derived CDR1 and CDR2 are SGHAT and FQNNGV.

CDR3 protein: CASFPRDRVENLSYNEQFF. In DNA, the CDR3 is TGTGCCAGCTTCCCCCGGGACAGGGTCGAAAACCTCTCCTACAATGAGCAGTTCTTC. The V call is TRBV7-9, the J call TRBJ2-1; 9 bases are shared with TRBD1. This CDR3 is built from 19 residues. From germline, CDR1 is SEHNR and CDR2 FQNEAQ (reference sequence). Germline trimming cut 8 bases from V and 0 bases from J; bases unmatched to any gene: 17. The whole variable domain, remainder taken from reference TRBV7-9 and TRBJ2-1, is DTGVSQNPRHKITKRGQNVTFRCDPISEHNRLYWYRQTLGQGPEFLTYFQNEAQLEKSRLLSDRFSAERPKGSFSTLEIQRTEQGDSAMYLCASFPRDRVENLSYNEQFFGPGTRLTVL.

The chain recombines TRBV6-5 with TRBJ1-2, with unresolved D. V lost 0 bases, J lost 4 bases, and 6 bases lay in between. This CDR3 has 13 amino acids. Germline CDR1 and CDR2: MNHEY and SVGAGI. The CDR3 reads CASSYSSSYGYTF. CDR3 in DNA: TGTGCCAGCAGTTACTCGTCGTCCTATGGCTACACCTTC.